The 10 T cell receptor beta chains below were found in one sample sequenced in a study of blood T cell repertoires in COVID-19. The table came from immunoSEQ multiplex PCR; TCRdb's copy has only in-frame clones and leaves some out. The table includes tens of thousands of clones, about 81% detected once. Sequencing used peripheral blood. These receptors were collected from an elderly man with acute or convalescent COVID-19.

The genes are TRBV10-2 and TRBJ2-1; a possible D gene is TRBD1 (5 bases). CDR3 size: 15 residues. Per germline, CDR1 WSHSY and CDR2 SAAADI. Trimming left V 4 bases short and J 4 bases short, with 14 bases between. This chain's CDR3 is CASSVQGSWYNEQFF. CDR3 in DNA: TGCGCCAGCAGTGTCCAGGGATCCTGGTACAATGAGCAGTTCTTC.

The table lists this clone with a few counts. In nucleotides, the CDR3 is TGTGCCAGCAGTTTGGAGTCAGGGGATGGCTACACCTTC. It translates to CASSLESGDGYTF. This chain joins TRBV12-3 or TRBV12-4 and TRBJ1-2; weak D call: TRBD1 (6 bases). The V gene lost 3 bases and the J gene lost 6 bases, with 11 bases spanning the gap. This CDR3 is built from 13 residues.

Turning to this clone: One junction end does not reproduce the germline sequence, and a read error may be involved. The chain employs TRBV7-9 and TRBJ1-5, with D possibly matching TRBD1 (5 bases). The CDR3 consists of 14 residues. CDR1 is SEHNR, CDR2 FQNEAQ, per germline (reference sequence). Here the CDR3 reads CASSLGQYNQRQHF. DNA of the CDR3: TGTGCCAGCAGCTTAGGACAGTATAATCAGCGCCAGCATTTT. Filled out from reference TRBV7-9 and TRBJ1-5, the complete variable domain reads DTGVSQNPRHKITKRGQNVTFRCDPISEHNRLYWYRQTLGQGPEFLTYFQNEAQLEKSRLLSDRFSAERPKGSFSTLEIQRTEQGDSAMYLCASSLGQYNQRQHFGDGTRLSIL.

The table lists this clone with a few counts. V and J are TRBV19 and TRBJ1-5; 7 bases match TRBD1. CDR3 length equals 15 residues. Germline loops: CDR1 LNHDA, CDR2 SQIVND (reference sequence). J lost 6 bases, V lost 0 bases, and 5 bases had no gene match. The CDR3 DNA sequence: TGTGCCAGTAGTATAGATGACAGGGTCGGTCAGCCCCAGCATTTT. Protein product: CASSIDDRVGQPQHF.

CDR3 residues: CASSSRTGVNTEAFF. The CDR3 DNA reads as TGTGCCAGCAGTTCCCGGACAGGGGTGAACACTGAAGCTTTCTTT. The rearrangement links TRBV6-5 to TRBJ1-1; TRBD1 agrees at 9 bases. This CDR3 spans 15 amino acids. V trimming: 4 bases; J trimming: 0 bases; junction bases outside the gene matches: 3. Germline V gene sequence: CDR1 MNHEY, CDR2 SVGAGI.

Here the CDR3 DNA reads TGTGCCAGCAGCTTAGGGGCTAGCGGGGGGGCCGGGAATGAGCAGTTCTTC. Protein: CASSLGASGGAGNEQFF. V is TRBV7-6 and J is TRBJ2-1; TRBD2 aligns across 12 bases. This CDR3 comprises 17 residues. The germline gives CDR1 SGHVS, CDR2 FNYEAQ. V shed 1 base, J shed 7 bases, and the junction held 8 bases outside the gene matches.

The CDR3 coding sequence is TGCGCCAGCAGCTTGGGACATCTTTCTGGAAACACCATATATTTT. Translating it yields CASSLGHLSGNTIYF. This chain uses TRBV5-1 with TRBJ1-3; D is undetermined. CDR3 length: 15 amino acids. V was cut by 0 bases and J by 1 base, with 8 bases left in between. Per the germline V gene, CDR1 is SGHRS and CDR2 is YFSETQ.

The V gene is TRBV4-1, the J gene TRBJ1-1, with TRBD1 matching 7 bases. The trim removed 0 bases at V and 0 bases at J, leaving 4 bases unmatched. CDR3 length: 16 residues. Germline V gene lookup returns CDR1 MGHRA and CDR2 YSYEKL. The CDR3 nucleotides are TGCGCCAGCAGCCAAGATGACAGGGACATGAACACTGAAGCTTTCTTT. Amino acid sequence: CASSQDDRDMNTEAFF.

The rearrangement links TRBV6-5 to TRBJ2-2; 12 positions agree with TRBD2. V shed 7 bases, J shed 6 bases, and the junction held 3 bases outside the gene matches. In germline, CDR1 is MNHEY, CDR2 SVGAGI. The CDR3 covers 14 residues. The CDR3 is CASTSGGASGELFF. DNA of the CDR3: TGTGCCAGCACTAGCGGGGGGGCCTCCGGGGAGCTGTTTTTT.

In its sample, this clone was seen a few times. The CDR3 sequence is CASSFGGGVSFF. DNA for the CDR3: TGTGCCAGCAGTTTTGGCGGGGGGGTGTCGTTCTTC. The chain couples TRBV12-3 or TRBV12-4 to TRBJ2-1; 9 nucleotides line up with TRBD2. This CDR3 spans 12 amino acids. V lost 3 bases to trimming and J lost 15 bases; unmatched junction nucleotides: 6.